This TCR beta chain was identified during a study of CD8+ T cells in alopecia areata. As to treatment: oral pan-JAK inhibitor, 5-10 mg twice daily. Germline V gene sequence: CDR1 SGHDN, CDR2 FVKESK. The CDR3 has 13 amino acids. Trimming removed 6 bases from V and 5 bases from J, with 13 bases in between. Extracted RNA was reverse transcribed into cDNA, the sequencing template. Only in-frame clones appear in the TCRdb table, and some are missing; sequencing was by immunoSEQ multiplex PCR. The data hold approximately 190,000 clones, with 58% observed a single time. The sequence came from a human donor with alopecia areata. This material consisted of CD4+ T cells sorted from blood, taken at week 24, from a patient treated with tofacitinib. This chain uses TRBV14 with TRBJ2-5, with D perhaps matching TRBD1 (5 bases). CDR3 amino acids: CASRKQGVETQYF. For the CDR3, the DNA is TGTGCCAGCAGGAAGCAGGGCGTGGAGACCCAGTACTTC.